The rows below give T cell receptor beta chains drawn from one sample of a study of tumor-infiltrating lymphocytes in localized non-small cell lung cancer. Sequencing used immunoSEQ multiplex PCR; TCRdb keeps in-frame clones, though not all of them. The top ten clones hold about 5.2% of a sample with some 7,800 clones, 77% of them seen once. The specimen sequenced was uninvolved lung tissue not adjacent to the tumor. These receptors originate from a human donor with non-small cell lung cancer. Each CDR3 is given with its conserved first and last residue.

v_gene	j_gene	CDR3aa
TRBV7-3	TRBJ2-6	CASSLRGRSLAGANVLTF
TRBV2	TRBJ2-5	CASSDLDREETQYF
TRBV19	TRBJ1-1	CASSVRDRAPEAFF
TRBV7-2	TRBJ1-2	CASSRQGTDGYTF
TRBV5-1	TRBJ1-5	CASSLAPRGNQPQHF
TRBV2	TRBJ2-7	CASRGPGGGYEQYF
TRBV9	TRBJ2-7	CASSVGGIAWEQYF
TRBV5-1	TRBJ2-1	CASSEGAGRNEQFF
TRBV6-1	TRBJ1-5	CASRGQGNQPQHF
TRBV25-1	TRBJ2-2	CASRGPGELFF
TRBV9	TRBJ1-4	CASSVEGSGEKLFF
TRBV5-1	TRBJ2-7	CASRRRQGASGYEQYF
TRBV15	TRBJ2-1	CATSRDSNEQFF
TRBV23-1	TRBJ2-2	CAGRTRSPGELFF
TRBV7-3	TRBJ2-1	CASSLSSGAYNEQFF
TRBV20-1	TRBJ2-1	CRTGGINEQFF